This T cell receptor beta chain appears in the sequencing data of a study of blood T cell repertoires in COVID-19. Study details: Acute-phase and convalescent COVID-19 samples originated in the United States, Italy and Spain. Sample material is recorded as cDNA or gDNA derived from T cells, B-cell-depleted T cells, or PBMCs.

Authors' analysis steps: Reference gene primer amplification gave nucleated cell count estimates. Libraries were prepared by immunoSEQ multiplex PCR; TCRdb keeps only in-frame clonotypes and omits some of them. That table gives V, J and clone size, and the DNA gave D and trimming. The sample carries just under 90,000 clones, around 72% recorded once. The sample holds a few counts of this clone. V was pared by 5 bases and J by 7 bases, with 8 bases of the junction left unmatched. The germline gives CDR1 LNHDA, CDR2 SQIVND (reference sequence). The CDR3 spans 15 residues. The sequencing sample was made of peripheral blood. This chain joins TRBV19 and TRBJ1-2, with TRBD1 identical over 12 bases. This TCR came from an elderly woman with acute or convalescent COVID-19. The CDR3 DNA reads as TGTGCCAGTAGTTGGTTGGGGACAGGGGGCCCTGGCTACACCTTC. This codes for CASSWLGTGGPGYTF.